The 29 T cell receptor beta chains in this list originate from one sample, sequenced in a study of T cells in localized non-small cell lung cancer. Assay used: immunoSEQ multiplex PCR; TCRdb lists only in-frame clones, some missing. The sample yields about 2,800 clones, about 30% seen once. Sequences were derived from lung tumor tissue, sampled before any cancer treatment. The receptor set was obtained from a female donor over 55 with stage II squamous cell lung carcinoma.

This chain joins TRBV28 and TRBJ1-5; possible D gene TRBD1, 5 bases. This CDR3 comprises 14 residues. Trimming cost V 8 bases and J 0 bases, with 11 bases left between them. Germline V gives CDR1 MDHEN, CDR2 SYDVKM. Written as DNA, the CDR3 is TGTGCCAGCTTTTCAGGGACTAGCAATCAGCCCCAGCATTTT. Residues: CASFSGTSNQPQHF.

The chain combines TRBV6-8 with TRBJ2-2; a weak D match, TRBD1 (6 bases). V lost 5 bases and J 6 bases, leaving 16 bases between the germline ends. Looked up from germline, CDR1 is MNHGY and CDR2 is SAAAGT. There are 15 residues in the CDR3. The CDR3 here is CASSNQQGGAGELFF. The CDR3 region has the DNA TGTGCCAGCAGTAACCAACAGGGCGGCGCCGGGGAGCTGTTTTTT.

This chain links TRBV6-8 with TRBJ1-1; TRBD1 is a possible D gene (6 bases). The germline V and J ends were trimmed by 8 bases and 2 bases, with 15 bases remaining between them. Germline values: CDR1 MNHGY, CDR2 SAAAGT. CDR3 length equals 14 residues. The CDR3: CASGVDRINTEAFF. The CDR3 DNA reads TGTGCCAGCGGCGTAGACAGGATAAACACTGAAGCTTTCTTT.

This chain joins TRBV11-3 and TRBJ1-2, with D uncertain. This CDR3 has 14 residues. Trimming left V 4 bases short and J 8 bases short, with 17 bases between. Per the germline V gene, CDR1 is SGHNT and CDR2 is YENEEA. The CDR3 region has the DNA TGTGCCAGCAGCTCGCCGGACTTACAAAAGGGCTACACCTTC. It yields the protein CASSSPDLQKGYTF.

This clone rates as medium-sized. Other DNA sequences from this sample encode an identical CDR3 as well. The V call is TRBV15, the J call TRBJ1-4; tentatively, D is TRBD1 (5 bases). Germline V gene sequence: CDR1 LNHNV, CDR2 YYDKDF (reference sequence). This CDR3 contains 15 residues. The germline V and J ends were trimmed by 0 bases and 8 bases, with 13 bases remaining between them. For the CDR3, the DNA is TGTGCCACCAGCAGAGATCGGGGCGGAGGAGAAAAACTGTTTTTT. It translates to CATSRDRGGGEKLFF.

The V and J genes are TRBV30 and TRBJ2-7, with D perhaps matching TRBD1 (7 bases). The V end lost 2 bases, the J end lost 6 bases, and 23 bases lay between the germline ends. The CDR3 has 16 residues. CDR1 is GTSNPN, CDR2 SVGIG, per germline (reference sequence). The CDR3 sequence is CAWSLAQKGYRGEQYF. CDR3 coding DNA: TGTGCCTGGAGTCTAGCGCAGAAGGGTTACAGGGGCGAGCAGTACTTC.

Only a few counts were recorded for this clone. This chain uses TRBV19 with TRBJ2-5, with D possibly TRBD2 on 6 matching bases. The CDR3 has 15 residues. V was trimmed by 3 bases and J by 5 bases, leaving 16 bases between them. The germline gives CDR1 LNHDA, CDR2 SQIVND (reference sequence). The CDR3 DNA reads TGTGCCAGTAGTATGGAAGGGAGGACTTTCGAGACCCAGTACTTC. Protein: CASSMEGRTFETQYF.

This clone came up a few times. The CDR3 DNA follows: TGTGCCAGCAGCTTGGTGGGGTTGGGCACTGAAGCTTTCTTT. It is translated as CASSLVGLGTEAFF. The chain links TRBV11-3 to TRBJ1-1; D ambiguous. The ends were cut back, 3 bases at V and 4 bases at J, with 12 bases in the middle. Germline V CDR1 and CDR2: SGHNT, YENEEA. CDR3 length equals 14 residues.

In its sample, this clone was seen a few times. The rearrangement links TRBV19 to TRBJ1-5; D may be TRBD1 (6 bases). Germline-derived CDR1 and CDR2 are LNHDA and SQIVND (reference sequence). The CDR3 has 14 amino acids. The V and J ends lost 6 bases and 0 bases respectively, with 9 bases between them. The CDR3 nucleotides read TGTGCCAGTAGATGGGGACATAGCAATCAGCCCCAGCATTTT. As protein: CASRWGHSNQPQHF. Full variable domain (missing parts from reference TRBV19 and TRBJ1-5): DGGITQSPKYLFRKEGQNVTLSCEQNLNHDAMYWYRQDPGQGLRLIYYSQIVNDFQKGDIAEGYSVSREKKESFPLTVTSAQKNPTAFYLCASRWGHSNQPQHFGDGTRLSIL.

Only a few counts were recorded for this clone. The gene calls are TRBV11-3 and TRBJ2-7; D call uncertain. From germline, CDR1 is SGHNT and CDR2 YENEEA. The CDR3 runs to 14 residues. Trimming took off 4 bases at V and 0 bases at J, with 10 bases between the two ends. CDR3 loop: CASSSGRISYEQYF. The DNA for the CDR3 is TGTGCCAGCAGCTCCGGACGGATCTCCTACGAGCAGTACTTC.

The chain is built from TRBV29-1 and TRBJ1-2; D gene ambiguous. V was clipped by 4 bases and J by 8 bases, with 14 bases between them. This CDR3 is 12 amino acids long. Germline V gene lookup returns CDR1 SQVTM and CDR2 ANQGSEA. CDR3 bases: TGCAGCGTTGGGTTGCCTTCGTTAGGCTACACCTTC. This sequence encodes CSVGLPSLGYTF.

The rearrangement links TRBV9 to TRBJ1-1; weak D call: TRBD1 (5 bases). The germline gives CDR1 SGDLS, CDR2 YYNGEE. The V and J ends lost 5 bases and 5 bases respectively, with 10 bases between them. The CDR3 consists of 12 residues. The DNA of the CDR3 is TGTGCCAGCAGTTATACAGGAACTGAAGCTTTCTTT. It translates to CASSYTGTEAFF.

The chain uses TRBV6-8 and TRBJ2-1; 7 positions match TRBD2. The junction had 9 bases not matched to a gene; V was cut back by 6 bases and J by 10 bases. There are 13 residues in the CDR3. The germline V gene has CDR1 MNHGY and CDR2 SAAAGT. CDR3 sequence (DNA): TGTGCCAGCAGCCTTTGGGGGGGAGGGGAGCAGTTCTTC. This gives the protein CASSLWGGGEQFF.

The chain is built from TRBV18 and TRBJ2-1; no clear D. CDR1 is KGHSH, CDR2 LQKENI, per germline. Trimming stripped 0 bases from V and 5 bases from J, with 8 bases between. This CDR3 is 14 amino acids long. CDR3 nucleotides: TGTGCCAGCTCACCACCGCGAAGCAACAATGAGCAGTTCTTC. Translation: CASSPPRSNNEQFF. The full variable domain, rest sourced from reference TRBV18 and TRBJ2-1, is NAGVMQNPRHLVRRRGQEARLRCSPMKGHSHVYWYRQLPEEGLKFMVYLQKENIIDESGMPKERFSAEFPKEGPSILRIQQVVRGDSAAYFCASSPPRSNNEQFFGPGTRLTVL.

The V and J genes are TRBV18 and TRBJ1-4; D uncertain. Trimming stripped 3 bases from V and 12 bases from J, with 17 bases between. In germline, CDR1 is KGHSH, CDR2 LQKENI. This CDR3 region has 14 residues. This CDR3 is CASSPGMQNSQLFF. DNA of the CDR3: TGTGCCAGCTCACCGGGGATGCAAAACTCGCAACTGTTTTTT.

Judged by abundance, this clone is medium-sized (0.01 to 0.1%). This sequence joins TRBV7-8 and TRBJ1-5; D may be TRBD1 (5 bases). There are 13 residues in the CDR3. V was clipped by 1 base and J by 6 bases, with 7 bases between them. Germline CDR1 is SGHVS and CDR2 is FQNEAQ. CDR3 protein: CASSLGGTQPQHF. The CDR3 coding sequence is TGTGCCAGCAGCTTAGGGGGGACTCAGCCCCAGCATTTT.

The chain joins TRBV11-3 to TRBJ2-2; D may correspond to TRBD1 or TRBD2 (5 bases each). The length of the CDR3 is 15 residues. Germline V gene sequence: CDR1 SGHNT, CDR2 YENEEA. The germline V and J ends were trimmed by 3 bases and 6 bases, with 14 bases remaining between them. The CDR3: CASSLGDLDPGELFF. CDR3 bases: TGTGCCAGCAGCTTGGGGGACCTGGACCCCGGGGAGCTGTTTTTT.

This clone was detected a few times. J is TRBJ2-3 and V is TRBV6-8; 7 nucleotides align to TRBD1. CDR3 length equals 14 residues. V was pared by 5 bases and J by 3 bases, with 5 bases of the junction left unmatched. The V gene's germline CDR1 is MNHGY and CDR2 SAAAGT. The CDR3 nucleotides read TGTGCCAGCAGTGACGCAGGGGGAACAGATACGCAGTATTTT. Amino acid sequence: CASSDAGGTDTQYF.

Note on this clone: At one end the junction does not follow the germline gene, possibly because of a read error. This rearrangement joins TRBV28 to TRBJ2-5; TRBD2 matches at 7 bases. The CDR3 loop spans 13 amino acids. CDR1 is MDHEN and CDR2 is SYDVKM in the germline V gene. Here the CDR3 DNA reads TGTGCCAGCAGTGGAGGTGGGCTAGCGGAGGTCGACTTC. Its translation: CASSGGGLAEVDF.

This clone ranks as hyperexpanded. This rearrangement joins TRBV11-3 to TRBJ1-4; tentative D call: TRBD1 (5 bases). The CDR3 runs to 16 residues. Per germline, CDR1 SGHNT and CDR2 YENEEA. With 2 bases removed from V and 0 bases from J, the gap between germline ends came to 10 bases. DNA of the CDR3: TGTGCCAGCAGCTTACGCTTAGGGGCAACTAATGAAAAACTGTTTTTT. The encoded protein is CASSLRLGATNEKLFF. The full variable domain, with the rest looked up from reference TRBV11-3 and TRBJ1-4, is EAGVVQSPRYKIIEKKQPVAFWCNPISGHNTLYWYLQNLGQGPELLIRYENEEAVDDSQLPKDRFSAERLKGVDSTLKIQPAELGDSAVYLCASSLRLGATNEKLFFGSGTQLSVL.

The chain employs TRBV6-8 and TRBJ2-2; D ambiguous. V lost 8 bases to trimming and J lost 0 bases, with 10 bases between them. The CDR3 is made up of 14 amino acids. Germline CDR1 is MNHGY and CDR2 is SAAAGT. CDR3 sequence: CASGVIANTGELFF. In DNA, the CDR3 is TGTGCCAGCGGTGTGATCGCGAACACCGGGGAGCTGTTTTTT.

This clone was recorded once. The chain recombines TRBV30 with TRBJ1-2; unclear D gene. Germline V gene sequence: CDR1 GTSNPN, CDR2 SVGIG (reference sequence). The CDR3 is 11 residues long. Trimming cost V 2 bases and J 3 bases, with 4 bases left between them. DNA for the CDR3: TGTGCCTGGAGTACTGACTATGGCTACACCTTC. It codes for CAWSTDYGYTF.

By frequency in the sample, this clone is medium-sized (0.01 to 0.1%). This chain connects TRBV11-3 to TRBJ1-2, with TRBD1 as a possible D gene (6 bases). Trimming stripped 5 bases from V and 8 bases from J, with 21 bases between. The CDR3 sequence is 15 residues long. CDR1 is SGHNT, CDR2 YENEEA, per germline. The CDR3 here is CASSDGGSGVSGYTF. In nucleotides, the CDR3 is TGTGCCAGCAGCGATGGAGGCTCAGGGGTCAGCGGCTACACCTTC.

The CDR3 region has the DNA TGTGCCAGTAGTGTGATAGCGCCGAATGGGGGAGGGACCCAGTACTTC. This codes for CASSVIAPNGGGTQYF. The chain employs TRBV19 and TRBJ2-5; tentative D call: TRBD2 (6 bases). The CDR3 runs 16 residues. With 5 bases removed from V and 7 bases from J, the gap between germline ends came to 23 bases. CDR1 and CDR2 (germline): LNHDA, SQIVND (reference sequence).

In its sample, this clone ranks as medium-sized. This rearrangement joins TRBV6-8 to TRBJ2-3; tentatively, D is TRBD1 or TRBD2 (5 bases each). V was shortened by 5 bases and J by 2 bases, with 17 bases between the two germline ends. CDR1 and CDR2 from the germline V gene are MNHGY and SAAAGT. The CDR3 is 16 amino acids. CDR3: CASSDQGTRATDTQYF. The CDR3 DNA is TGTGCCAGCAGTGACCAGGGTACGAGGGCCACAGATACGCAGTATTTT.

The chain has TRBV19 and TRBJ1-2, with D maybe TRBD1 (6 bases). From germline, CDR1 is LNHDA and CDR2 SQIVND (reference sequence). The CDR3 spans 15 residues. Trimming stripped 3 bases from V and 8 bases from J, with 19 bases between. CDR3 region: CASSIPGGSLQGYTF. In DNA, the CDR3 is TGTGCCAGTAGTATCCCGGGGGGCTCCCTCCAGGGCTACACCTTC.

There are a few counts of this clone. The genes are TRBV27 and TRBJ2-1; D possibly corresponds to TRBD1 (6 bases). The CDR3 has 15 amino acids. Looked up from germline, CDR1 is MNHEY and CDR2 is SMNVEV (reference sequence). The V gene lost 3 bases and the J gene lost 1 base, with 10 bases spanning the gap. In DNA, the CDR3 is TGTGCCAGCAGTTTCGACAGGATTTCCTACAATGAGCAGTTCTTC. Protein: CASSFDRISYNEQFF.

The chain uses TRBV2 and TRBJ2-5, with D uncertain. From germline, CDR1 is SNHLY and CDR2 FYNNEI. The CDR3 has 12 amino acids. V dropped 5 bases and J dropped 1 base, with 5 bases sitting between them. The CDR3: CASSKGQETQYF. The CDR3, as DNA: TGTGCCAGCAGTAAGGGCCAAGAGACCCAGTACTTC.

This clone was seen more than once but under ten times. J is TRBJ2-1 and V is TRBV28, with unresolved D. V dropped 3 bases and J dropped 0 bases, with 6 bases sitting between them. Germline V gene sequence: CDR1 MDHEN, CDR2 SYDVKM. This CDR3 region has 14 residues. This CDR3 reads CASSFPGSYNEQFF. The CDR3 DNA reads TGTGCCAGCAGTTTTCCGGGCTCCTACAATGAGCAGTTCTTC.